The clone carrying this TCR beta chain was found once. Its specificity is not known. The sample comes from a study of cytomegalovirus exposure and HLA in healthy donors. Study-level findings and limits: Data from an earlier analysis indicated that most TCR beta V segments were productive either about 87% or about 30% of the time.

The primer mix had 60 Vbeta and 13 Jbeta primers. Clones were sequenced by immunoSEQ multiplex PCR, and TCRdb holds only the in-frame ones, with some missing. The profile shows tens of thousands of clones, roughly 63% of them singletons. CDR1 is LNHDA and CDR2 is SQIVND in the germline V gene (reference sequence). The CDR3 has 16 residues. J was trimmed by 2 bases and V by 3 bases; bases with no gene match: 7. The sample taken for sequencing was PBMCs. This receptor was identified in a woman aged 50 to 60 in good health and CMV-seropositive. V and J are TRBV19 and TRBJ1-5; 7 bases map to TRBD1. CDR3: CASSMTTGRRNQPQHF. The CDR3 coding sequence is TGTGCCAGTAGTATGACGACAGGGAGGCGCAATCAGCCCCAGCATTTT.